Presented here are 28 T cell receptor beta chains from one specimen sequenced in a study of patients and donors after allogeneic stem cell transplantation. A single record per CDR3 protein comes from TCRdb applying MiXCR to the RT-PCR reads. There are a few hundred thousand distinct CDR3 sequences in the sample; roughly an eighth occur only once, and 11% lies in the top ten. Input material: blood, either unsorted or a sorted T cell fraction (not recorded which). These receptors were collected from a human donor who was either an allogeneic HSCT recipient or a stem cell or donor lymphocyte infusion donor (not recorded which). It is not recorded whose cells these are; they may come from a transplant donor.

This clonotype was seen only a few times. Here the CDR3 DNA reads TGTGCCAGCAGCTTAGACGGGAGGGAGTTTAGGGAGCAGTTCTTC. As protein: CASSLDGREFREQFF. V and J are TRBV11-3 and TRBJ2-1; 8 bases map to TRBD2. This CDR3 is built from 15 residues. Germline CDR1 and CDR2: SGHNT and YENEEA. V dropped 0 bases and J dropped 10; count of bases not matched to a gene: 8.

This clonotype has only a few counts. This chain joins TRBV12-3 or TRBV12-4 and TRBJ1-1; D perhaps matches TRBD1 (5 bases). The CDR3 is 14 residues long. V lost 4 bases and J lost 1, with 10 bases in between. CDR3 amino acids: CASSWQGPNTEAFF. The CDR3 DNA follows: TGTGCCAGCAGTTGGCAGGGACCGAACACTGAAGCTTTCTTT.

V and J are TRBV19 and TRBJ1-1; D is perhaps TRBD1 (5 bases). The CDR3 runs 15 residues. The germline V gene encodes CDR1 LNHDA and CDR2 SQIVND (reference sequence). Between the trimmed V and J ends, which lost 5 bases and 4 bases, there was a span of 17 bases. The CDR3 spells CASSPPGFRSTEAFF. The CDR3 nucleotides are TGTGCCAGTAGTCCACCAGGGTTTAGGAGCACTGAAGCTTTCTTT.

J is TRBJ2-3 and V is TRBV11-2; 10 nucleotides align to TRBD2. The CDR3 extends over 15 amino acids. Germline V gene data show CDR1 as SGHAT and CDR2 as FQNNGV. Trimming removed 5 bases from V and 11 bases from J; junction bases left unmatched: 13. In nucleotides, the CDR3 is TGTGCCAGCAGCCCTTCCCCTCAGCGGGGGGGCGTGCAGTATTTT. This gives the protein CASSPSPQRGGVQYF.

This clonotype has just a few counts. The chain joins TRBV7-9 to TRBJ2-7, with TRBD2 matching over 7 bases. CDR1 and CDR2 from the germline V gene are SEHNR and FQNEAQ (reference sequence). The trim removed 1 base at V and 3 bases at J, leaving 3 bases unmatched. The CDR3 runs to 14 residues. As DNA, the CDR3 is TGTGCCAGCAGCTTAGAGGGAGGGTACTACGAGCAGTACTTC. Protein product: CASSLEGGYYEQYF.

This clonotype was counted only a few times. The V and J genes are TRBV10-3 and TRBJ2-7; 7 bases line up with TRBD1. Per germline, CDR1 ENHRY and CDR2 SYGVKD. The CDR3 is made up of 12 amino acids. Trimming took 9 bases from V and 1 from J; bases not matched to a gene: 3. The chain's CDR3 is CAIRDSSYEQYF. In DNA form, the CDR3 reads TGTGCCATTCGGGACAGTTCCTACGAGCAGTACTTC.

This clonotype was seen a few times. This chain links TRBV2 with TRBJ1-4; D is ambiguous. V lost 3 bases to trimming and J lost 0 bases, with 11 bases between them. In germline, CDR1 is SNHLY, CDR2 FYNNEI. CDR3 length: 16 residues. The CDR3 region has the DNA TGTGCCAGCAGTGAGCTGGTAACCTCAACTAATGAAAAACTGTTTTTT. This translates into CASSELVTSTNEKLFF.

This clonotype was recorded many times. This chain uses TRBV7-2 with TRBJ1-6; D remains unclear. Trimming shortened V by 4 bases and J by 8 bases, and 6 bases separated the two germline ends. This CDR3 has 12 amino acids. Germline assignment: CDR1 SGHTA and CDR2 FQGNSA. The CDR3 coding sequence is TGTGCCAGCAGCTACGGTGATTCACCCCTCCACTTT. This translates into CASSYGDSPLHF. The variable domain in full, completed from reference TRBV7-2 and TRBJ1-6, reads GAGVSQSPSNKVTEKGKDVELRCDPISGHTALYWYRQSLGQGLEFLIYFQGNSAPDKSGLPSDRFSAERTGGSVSTLTIQRTQQEDSAVYLCASSYGDSPLHFGNGTRLTVT.

The V gene is TRBV11-3, the J gene TRBJ2-2; D is unresolved. CDR1 SGHNT and CDR2 YENEEA come from the germline V gene. The V gene lost 6 bases and the J gene lost 2 bases, with 10 bases spanning the gap. The CDR3 has 14 amino acids. The CDR3, as DNA: TGTGCCAGCAGGCCTACAGTAAACACCGGGGAGCTGTTTTTT. This translates into CASRPTVNTGELFF.

This clonotype was counted at least ten times. CDR3 in amino acids: CAWSVNRGGTGELFF. CDR3 DNA sequence: TGTGCCTGGAGTGTAAATCGGGGGGGGACCGGGGAGCTGTTTTTT. The rearrangement uses TRBV30 and TRBJ2-2; TRBD2 agrees at 8 bases. V dropped 0 bases and J dropped 5; count of bases not matched to a gene: 5. This CDR3 is 15 amino acids long. Germline V lookup: CDR1 GTSNPN, CDR2 SVGIG (reference sequence).

In its sample, this clonotype was seen a few times. The chain carries TRBV30 and TRBJ2-2; D may be TRBD1 (6 bases). Germline CDR1 is GTSNPN and CDR2 is SVGIG (reference sequence). Between the trimmed V and J ends, which lost 1 base and 1 base, there was a span of 16 bases. The CDR3 is 17 residues long. CDR3 coding DNA: TGTGCCTGGAGTGACCTATCCGGGACATTGAACACCGGGGAGCTGTTTTTT. It specifies CAWSDLSGTLNTGELFF.

The chain uses TRBV2 and TRBJ2-3, with D perhaps TRBD1 or TRBD2 (5 bases each). Trimming left V 2 bases short and J 4 bases short, with 19 bases between. Germline values: CDR1 SNHLY, CDR2 FYNNEI. The CDR3 spans 17 residues. The DNA of the CDR3 is TGTGCCAGCAGTGAACGTACCGGGACGGGAACTGCAGATACGCAGTATTTT. Translating gives CASSERTGTGTADTQYF.

This clonotype was recorded many times. The chain carries TRBV20-1 and TRBJ2-4; D ambiguous. CDR1 and CDR2 (germline): DFQATT, SNEGSKA (reference sequence). V was trimmed by 3 bases and J by 0 bases, leaving 3 bases between them. The CDR3 extends over 12 amino acids. CDR3 in DNA: TGCAGTGCTAGCGGAGCCAAAAACATTCAGTACTTC. Translating it yields CSASGAKNIQYF.

This clonotype was recorded a few times. The chain uses TRBV6-5 and TRBJ1-5; D not resolved. V was cut by 2 bases and J by 4 bases, with 18 bases left in between. This CDR3 comprises 17 residues. Germline V lookup: CDR1 MNHEY, CDR2 SVGAGI. CDR3 region: CASSYPHPAGVNQPQHF. The DNA of the CDR3 is TGTGCCAGCAGTTACCCCCACCCCGCCGGGGTTAATCAGCCCCAGCATTTT.

V gene TRBV29-1 combines with J gene TRBJ2-3, with 7 bases that match TRBD2. Per the germline V gene, CDR1 is SQVTM and CDR2 is ANQGSEA. The CDR3 consists of 13 residues. V shed 3 bases and J 3 bases; nucleotides not matched to a gene: 3. CDR3 DNA: TGCAGCGTTGACGGAGCGGGGACAGATACGCAGTATTTT. Its protein is CSVDGAGTDTQYF.

This clonotype was recorded many times. The chain carries TRBV12-3 or TRBV12-4 and TRBJ1-2; unclear D gene. V gave up 6 bases and J gave up 4 bases, with 12 bases separating them. The CDR3 is made up of 13 amino acids. Here the CDR3 DNA reads TGTGCCAGCAGCTCTACAGCCATCTATGGCTACACCTTC. This codes for CASSSTAIYGYTF.

This clonotype has ten or more counts. The rearrangement joins TRBV24-1 to TRBJ2-3; 9 nucleotides match TRBD1. Germline CDR1 and CDR2: KGHDR and SFDVKD. V dropped 7 bases and J dropped 2; count of bases not matched to a gene: 6. CDR3 size: 15 residues. In DNA form, the CDR3 reads TGTGCCACCAGCCCGGGACAGGGAATCACAGATACGCAGTATTTT. It translates to CATSPGQGITDTQYF.

This clonotype has only a few counts. The chain is built from TRBV4-1 and TRBJ1-1, with TRBD1 matching 10 bases. V shed 2 bases and J 0 bases; nucleotides not matched to a gene: 9. The CDR3 runs 18 residues. Germline loops: CDR1 MGHRA, CDR2 YSYEKL. The DNA for the CDR3 is TGCGCCAGCAGCCAACCAATGGACAGGGGGGACATGAACACTGAAGCTTTCTTT. It encodes CASSQPMDRGDMNTEAFF.

The chain is built from TRBV6-2 or TRBV6-3 and TRBJ2-4; 7 bases are a match to TRBD2. V was clipped by 6 bases and J by 6 bases; unmatched bases: 5. CDR1 is MNHEY, CDR2 SVGEGT, per germline. The CDR3 spans 13 residues. CDR3 protein: CASSAGTINIQYF. CDR3 sequence (DNA): TGTGCCAGCAGCGCCGGGACTATAAACATTCAGTACTTC.

This clonotype was seen a handful of times. The J gene is TRBJ2-1, the V gene TRBV6-1; TRBD1 matches at 7 bases. The germline V gene encodes CDR1 MNHNS and CDR2 SASEGT. The CDR3 length is 17 residues. V gave up 4 bases and J gave up 5 bases; unmatched junction bases: 14. The CDR3 DNA sequence: TGTGCCAGCAGTGGAACACAGGGGACCACTTACCACAATGAGCAGTTCTTC. It encodes CASSGTQGTTYHNEQFF.

There are many counts of this clonotype. The chain employs TRBV12-3 or TRBV12-4 and TRBJ1-3; TRBD1 aligns across 9 bases. V shed 8 bases, J shed 4 bases, and the junction held 12 bases outside the gene matches. CDR3 size: 16 residues. CDR3 in amino acids: CASVAGTGIAGNTIYF. CDR3 in DNA: TGTGCCAGCGTCGCCGGGACAGGGATTGCGGGAAACACCATATATTTT.

V gene TRBV19 combines with J gene TRBJ1-1; weak D call: TRBD1 (6 bases). This CDR3 comprises 13 residues. CDR1 and CDR2 from the germline V gene are LNHDA and SQIVND (reference sequence). Trimming took off 3 bases at V and 8 bases at J, with 13 bases between the two ends. CDR3 DNA sequence: TGTGCCAGTAGTATTAGGGTCGGGACAGAAGCTTTCTTT. This translates into CASSIRVGTEAFF.

The genes are TRBV9 and TRBJ1-4; D ambiguous. The CDR3 extends over 15 amino acids. Trimming took off 0 bases at V and 0 bases at J, with 6 bases between the two ends. The V gene's germline CDR1 is SGDLS and CDR2 YYNGEE. In DNA, the CDR3 is TGTGCCAGCAGCGTAGGCGGGGCAACTAATGAAAAACTGTTTTTT. Its protein product is CASSVGGATNEKLFF.

The table lists this clonotype with a few counts. The chain recombines TRBV6-6 with TRBJ2-3; D unclear. Looked up from germline, CDR1 is MNHNY and CDR2 is SVGAGI (reference sequence). Trimming removed 6 bases at V and 6 bases at J, with 10 bases between. CDR3 length equals 12 residues. CDR3 residues: CASRPRADTQYF. In nucleotides, the CDR3 is TGTGCCAGCAGGCCTCGGGCTGATACGCAGTATTTT.

This clonotype was seen repeatedly, ten times or more. The rearrangement joins TRBV7-6 to TRBJ1-6; D remains ambiguous. V dropped 1 base and J dropped 7 bases, with 8 bases sitting between them. Germline lookup yields CDR1 SGHVS and CDR2 FNYEAQ. The CDR3 totals 14 residues. The CDR3 sequence is CASSLEARNSPLHF. Written as DNA, the CDR3 is TGTGCCAGCAGCTTAGAGGCGAGGAATTCACCCCTCCACTTT.

This clonotype was recorded a few times. V gene TRBV24-1 combines with J gene TRBJ2-2; 7 bases agree with TRBD1. Looked up from germline, CDR1 is KGHDR and CDR2 is SFDVKD. J was trimmed by 3 bases and V by 2 bases; bases with no gene match: 8. The CDR3 has 17 residues. The CDR3 DNA reads TGTGCCACCAGTGATTCCGGGACAGAATTGCACACCGGGGAGCTGTTTTTT. As protein: CATSDSGTELHTGELFF.

This clonotype was picked up many times. The chain combines TRBV5-5 with TRBJ2-3; no reliable D call. CDR1 SGHKS and CDR2 YYEKEE come from the germline V gene (reference sequence). The length of the CDR3 is 14 residues. Trimming left V 0 bases short and J 7 bases short, with 12 bases between. The DNA of the CDR3 is TGTGCCAGCAGCTTGGGGGTGCGTCTCCATACGCAGTATTTT. Protein product: CASSLGVRLHTQYF.

The chain combines TRBV9 with TRBJ1-2; 9 positions agree with TRBD1. The CDR3 spans 15 residues. V lost 0 bases to trimming and J lost 4 bases; unmatched junction nucleotides: 4. The germline gives CDR1 SGDLS, CDR2 YYNGEE. The chain's CDR3 is CASSVGGTGTYGYTF. The CDR3, as DNA: TGTGCCAGCAGCGTAGGCGGGACAGGGACCTATGGCTACACCTTC.